Presented here are 9 T cell receptor beta chains from one specimen sequenced in a study of T cells after yellow fever vaccination. One entry per CDR3 protein, called by TCRdb with MiXCR from the 5' RACE reads. Of some 120,000 distinct CDR3 sequences listed, more than 6.5% were seen once; the top ten hold approximately 2.7%. The sample in question was CD4+ T cells sorted from PBMCs, obtained around 10 days after the first yellow fever vaccination. The source of these receptors is a man aged 18 to 30 who received the YFV17D yellow fever vaccine.

This clonotype was counted many times. V gene TRBV7-2 combines with J gene TRBJ2-1; 11 bases agree with TRBD2. From germline, CDR1 is SGHTA and CDR2 FQGNSA. The CDR3 contains 15 residues. Trimming at V came to 4 bases and at J to 10 bases, leaving 9 bases not matched to a gene. The DNA of the CDR3 is TGTGCCAGCAGCTATGTTAGCGGGGGGGCCGGGGAGCAGTTCTTC. Protein product: CASSYVSGGAGEQFF. Full variable domain (remainder filled in from reference TRBV7-2 and TRBJ2-1): GAGVSQSPSNKVTEKGKDVELRCDPISGHTALYWYRQSLGQGLEFLIYFQGNSAPDKSGLPSDRFSAERTGGSVSTLTIQRTQQEDSAVYLCASSYVSGGAGEQFFGPGTRLTVL.

A remark on this clonotype: A much larger clone is a single base away; this may be a read error. The chain has TRBV5-1 and TRBJ2-1; D is ambiguous. Germline lookup yields CDR1 SGHRS and CDR2 YFSETQ. This CDR3 has 11 amino acids. Trimming removed 0 bases at V and 13 bases at J, with 8 bases between. DNA for the CDR3: TGCGCCAGCAGCTTGGACCGCGATCAGTTCTTC. Its translation: CASSLDRDQFF.

This clonotype was picked up a small number of times. CDR3 sequence reads: CASSFSVRSYEQYF. The CDR3 region has the DNA TGTGCCAGCAGTTTTAGCGTTCGCTCCTACGAGCAGTACTTC. The chain uses TRBV12-3 or TRBV12-4 and TRBJ2-7; perhaps TRBD2 as D (5 bases). CDR3 length equals 14 residues. The ends were cut back, 3 bases at V and 0 bases at J, with 9 bases in the middle.

This clonotype occurred many times. The V gene is TRBV12-3 or TRBV12-4, the J gene TRBJ2-5; 7 nucleotides match TRBD1. The CDR3 has 15 residues. The V and J ends lost 0 bases and 2 bases, in that order; junction bases with no gene match: 3. The CDR3 is CASSLAGTVQETQYF. In DNA, the CDR3 is TGTGCCAGCAGTTTAGCTGGGACAGTACAAGAGACCCAGTACTTC.

This clonotype was observed many times. The chain employs TRBV6-5 and TRBJ1-3; a possible D gene is TRBD1 (5 bases). Germline loops: CDR1 MNHEY, CDR2 SVGAGI. Trimming removed 7 bases from V and 0 bases from J, with 13 bases in between. The CDR3 extends over 15 amino acids. Written as DNA, the CDR3 is TGTGCCAGCAAAACTCTCCAGGGCTCTGGAAACACCATATATTTT. Protein sequence: CASKTLQGSGNTIYF.

This clonotype has ten or more counts. This chain links TRBV7-7 with TRBJ2-1; 8 bases are a match to TRBD2. This CDR3 has 15 amino acids. J gave up 6 bases and V 1 base, and 5 bases lay outside the gene matches. The germline V gene encodes CDR1 SSHAT and CDR2 FNYEAQ (reference sequence). CDR3 amino acids: CASSLVQRGTNEQFF. The CDR3 DNA follows: TGTGCCAGCAGCTTAGTGCAGCGGGGGACCAATGAGCAGTTCTTC.

This clonotype was seen repeatedly, ten times or more. The V call is TRBV5-6, the J call TRBJ1-5; D is undetermined. Germline CDR1 and CDR2: SGHDT and YYEEEE. CDR3 length: 13 amino acids. The ends were cut back, 4 bases at V and 7 bases at J, with 12 bases in the middle. CDR3 DNA: TGTGCCAGCAGCGAAAACTTACACCAGCCCCAGCATTTT. It codes for CASSENLHQPQHF.

This clonotype showed up many times. The V gene is TRBV6-5, the J gene TRBJ1-2, with 12 bases lining up with TRBD1. J gave up 6 bases and V 4 bases, and 6 bases lay outside the gene matches. This CDR3 comprises 15 residues. Germline assignment: CDR1 MNHEY and CDR2 SVGAGI. The CDR3 reads CASSSPGQGANGYTF. CDR3 DNA sequence: TGTGCCAGCAGTTCACCGGGACAGGGGGCTAATGGCTACACCTTC.

This clonotype was detected many times. The chain recombines TRBV9 with TRBJ2-1, with 13 bases identical to TRBD2. The germline V gene has CDR1 SGDLS and CDR2 YYNGEE. The CDR3 spans 17 residues. V lost 4 bases and J lost 0; bases outside the gene matches: 4. The CDR3 DNA reads as TGTGCCAGCAGCCCCCGACTAGCGGGGGGCTCCTACAATGAGCAGTTCTTC. This codes for CASSPRLAGGSYNEQFF.